Ten or more counts support the clone carrying this T cell receptor (beta chain). Stable hyperthyroidism referred to disease that showed no ophthalmopathy within 18 months of follow-up. The record originates from a study of Graves' ophthalmopathy and Graves' hyperthyroidism. Amplified TCR beta CDR3 regions were obtained using RNA transcripts as template. HTBI primers primed a first-round RT-PCR, and a second-round multiplex PCR followed. From the multiplex PCR reads, TCRdb called clonotypes with MiXCR, one entry per CDR3 protein. The data contain fewer than 650,000 distinct CDR3 sequences, about 20% of them seen just once; the ten biggest clones take up more than 5.5%. This receptor was taken from a woman in her late teens or twenties with stable Graves' hyperthyroidism. Some clones in this sample may be carry-over from other donors' samples. Sequenced material: peripheral blood.

CDR3 coding DNA: TGTGCCAACAACCTTTTAGGGGGGGATTCACCCCTCCACTTT. It is translated as CANNLLGGDSPLHF. This sequence joins TRBV6-1 and TRBJ1-6; D possibly corresponds to TRBD1 (6 bases). The germline CDR1 and CDR2 sequences are MNHNS and SASEGT. The CDR3 has 14 residues. V gave up 10 bases and J gave up 8 bases, with 18 bases separating them.